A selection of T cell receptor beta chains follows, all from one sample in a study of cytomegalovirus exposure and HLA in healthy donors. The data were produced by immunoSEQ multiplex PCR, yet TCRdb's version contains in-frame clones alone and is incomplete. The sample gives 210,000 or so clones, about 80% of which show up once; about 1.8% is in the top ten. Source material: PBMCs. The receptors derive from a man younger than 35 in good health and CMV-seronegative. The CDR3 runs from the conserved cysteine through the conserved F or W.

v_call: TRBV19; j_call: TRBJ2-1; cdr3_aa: CASSIVPWTSGSRGEQFF
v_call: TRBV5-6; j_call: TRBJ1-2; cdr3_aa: CASSYRRDRGFYYGYTF
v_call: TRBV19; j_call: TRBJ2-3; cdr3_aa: CASSRTSGVPPDTQYF
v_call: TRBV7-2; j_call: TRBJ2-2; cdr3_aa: CASSPRERGTGELFF
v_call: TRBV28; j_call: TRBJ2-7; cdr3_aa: CASSFRQGEPYEQYF
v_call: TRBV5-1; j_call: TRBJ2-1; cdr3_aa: CASSISGSVNEQFF
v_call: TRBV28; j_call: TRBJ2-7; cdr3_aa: CASSFRATSGRAYEQYF
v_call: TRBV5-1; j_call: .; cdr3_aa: CASSLVSSGSLSYEQYF
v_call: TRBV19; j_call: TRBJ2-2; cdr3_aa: CASKASGRETGELFF
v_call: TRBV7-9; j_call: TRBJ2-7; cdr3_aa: CASRPSGQGYEQYF
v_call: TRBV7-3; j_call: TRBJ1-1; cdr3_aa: CASSLVGGSGGTEAFF
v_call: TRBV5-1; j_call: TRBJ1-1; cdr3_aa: CASSLSSTGTVEAFF
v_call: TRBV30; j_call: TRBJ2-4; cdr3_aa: CAWSVPGLAKNIQYF
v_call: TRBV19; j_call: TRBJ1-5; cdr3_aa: CASSIGTLSLNQPQHF
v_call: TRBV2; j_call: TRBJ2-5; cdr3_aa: CARRASETQETQYF
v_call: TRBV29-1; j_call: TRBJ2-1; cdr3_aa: CSVEVVGGLYNEQFF
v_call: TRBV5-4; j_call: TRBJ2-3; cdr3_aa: CASSPGTSGGRRDTQYF
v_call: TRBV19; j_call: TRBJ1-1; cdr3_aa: CASSPIGGGNTEAFF
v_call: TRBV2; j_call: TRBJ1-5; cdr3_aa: CASTERDRRNQPQHF
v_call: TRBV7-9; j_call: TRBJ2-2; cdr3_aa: CARWETGPDGYTGELFF
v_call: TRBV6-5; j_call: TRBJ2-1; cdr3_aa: CASRPGTSSEFF
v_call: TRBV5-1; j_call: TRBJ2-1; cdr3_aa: CASSLLSGAFNEQFF
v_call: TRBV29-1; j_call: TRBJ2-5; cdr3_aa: CSVAETGVETQYF
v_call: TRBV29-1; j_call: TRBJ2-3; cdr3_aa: CSVEGVTSGTDTQYF
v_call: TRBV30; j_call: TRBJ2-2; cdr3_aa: CAWSVQGPAGELFF
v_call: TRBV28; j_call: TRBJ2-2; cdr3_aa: CASSFPGLAGGANTGELFF
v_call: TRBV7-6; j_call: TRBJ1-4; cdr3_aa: CASSLGPGTGEEKLFF